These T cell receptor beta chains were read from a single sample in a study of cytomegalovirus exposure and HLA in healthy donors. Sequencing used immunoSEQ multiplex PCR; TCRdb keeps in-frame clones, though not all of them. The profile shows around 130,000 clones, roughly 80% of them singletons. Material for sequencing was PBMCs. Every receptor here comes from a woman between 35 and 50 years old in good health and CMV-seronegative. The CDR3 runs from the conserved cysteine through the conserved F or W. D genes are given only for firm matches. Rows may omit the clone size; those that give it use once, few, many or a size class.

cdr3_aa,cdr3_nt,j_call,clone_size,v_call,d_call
CASRHRVRDRGGETQYF,TGTGCCAGCAGACATCGTGTCCGGGACAGGGGGGGGGAGACCCAGTACTTC,TRBJ2-5,-,TRBV5-6,TRBD1
CASSQLTGLTNEKLFF,TGCGCCAGCAGCCAGCTGACGGGATTGACTAATGAAAAACTGTTTTTT,TRBJ1-4,-,TRBV4-1,-
CASSDGGRGRRGGSYEQYF,TGTGCCAGCAGCGACGGGGGCAGGGGGCGCAGGGGAGGCTCCTACGAGCAGTACTTC,TRBJ2-7,-,TRBV2,TRBD1
CASTPRGIYSNQPQHF,TGTGCCAGCACCCCCCGGGGGATTTATAGCAATCAGCCCCAGCATTTT,TRBJ1-5,-,TRBV28,-
CASGVPNTEAFF,TGTGCCAGCGGAGTCCCGAACACTGAAGCTTTCTTT,TRBJ1-1,-,TRBV9,-
CATGEGNQPQHF,TGTGCCACAGGAGAGGGCAATCAGCCCCAGCATTTT,TRBJ1-5,few,TRBV15,-
CASSYRLAGTKNIQYF,TGCGCCAGCAGCTACCGACTAGCGGGTACCAAAAACATTCAGTACTTC,TRBJ2-4,-,TRBV5-1,TRBD2
CASSRGGANVLTF,TGTGCCAGCAGCAGAGGTGGGGCCAACGTCCTGACTTTC,TRBJ2-6,few,TRBV6-6,-
CASSLFRDRGNTEAFF,TGCGCCAGCAGCTTGTTCCGGGACAGGGGGAACACTGAAGCTTTCTTT,TRBJ1-1,-,TRBV5-1,TRBD1
CASSTGTPYTEAFF,TGTGCCAGTAGCACCGGGACACCTTACACTGAAGCTTTCTTT,TRBJ1-1,-,TRBV19,-
CASSNLQGFATYEQYF,TGTGCCAGCAGCAATTTACAGGGATTTGCTACCTACGAGCAGTACTTC,TRBJ2-7,-,TRBV7-9,-
CASSEAGGTEGYTF,TGTGCCAGCAGTGAAGCTGGGGGGACAGAAGGCTACACCTTC,TRBJ1-2,-,TRBV6-1,TRBD1
CASSLGDKNQPQHF,TGCGCCAGCAGCTTGGGGGACAAAAATCAGCCCCAGCATTTT,TRBJ1-5,once,TRBV5-1,-
CASSLAGGGGTQYF,TGTGCCAGCAGTTTAGCGGGGGGGGGAGGTACGCAGTATTTT,TRBJ2-3,-,TRBV27,TRBD2
CASSHTGAGGADTQYF,TGCGCCAGCAGCCATACCGGCGCGGGGGGGGCAGATACGCAGTATTTT,TRBJ2-3,-,TRBV4-1,TRBD2
CASSPGLAGAREYF,TGTGCCAGCTCACCTGGGCTAGCGGGGGCCCGGGAGTACTTC,TRBJ2-7,-,TRBV18,TRBD2
CASSIDRGYEQYF,TGTGCCAGCAGCATTGACAGGGGTTACGAGCAGTACTTC,TRBJ2-7,-,TRBV7-3,TRBD1
CASSLGGTNEKLFF,TGCGCCAGCAGCTTGGGGGGCACTAATGAAAAACTGTTTTTT,TRBJ1-4,-,TRBV5-1,-
CASSLPLVGTEAFF,TGTGCCAGCAGCCTACCCCTCGTCGGCACTGAAGCTTTCTTT,TRBJ1-1,-,TRBV28,-
CASSLGPGTGFDEQFF,TGCGCCAGCAGCTTGGGCCCCGGGACAGGGTTCGATGAGCAGTTCTTC,TRBJ2-1,-,TRBV5-1,TRBD1
CASSLDWYTQYF,TGCGCCAGCAGCTTGGACTGGTATACGCAGTATTTT,TRBJ2-3,-,TRBV5-1,-
CASSFRQGRWAGELFF,TGTGCCAGCAGTTTCCGGCAGGGAAGATGGGCCGGGGAGCTGTTTTTT,TRBJ2-2,-,TRBV27,-
CASSLSSGTGGNSPLHF,TGTGCCAGCAGTTTATCATCGGGGACAGGGGGCAATTCACCCCTCCACTTT,TRBJ1-6,-,TRBV27,TRBD1
CASSFAGGLRNEQFF,TGTGCCAGCAGTTTTGCGGGCGGACTTCGGAATGAGCAGTTCTTC,TRBJ2-1,-,TRBV28,-
CAISEGDRGNTEAFF,TGTGCCATCAGTGAAGGAGACAGGGGGAACACTGAAGCTTTCTTT,TRBJ1-1,-,TRBV10-3,TRBD1
CASSLQGASTYEQYF,TGTGCCAGCAGCCTGCAGGGGGCTAGCACCTACGAGCAGTACTTC,TRBJ2-7,-,TRBV7-8,TRBD1
CASSVAGSGGHFQGLFF,TGTGCCAGCAGCGTAGCGGGCTCAGGGGGGCACTTCCAGGGGCTGTTTTTT,TRBJ2-2,-,TRBV9,-
CASSPTGAYEQYF,TGTGCCAGCAGTCCAACAGGGGCCTACGAGCAGTACTTC,TRBJ2-7,-,TRBV11-3,TRBD1
CASSLARPHSGNTIYF,TGTGCCAGCAGCTTAGCGCGCCCTCACTCTGGAAACACCATATATTTT,TRBJ1-3,-,TRBV7-2,-
CASSSTGTGPDTIYF,TGTGCCAGCTCATCTACCGGGACAGGCCCGGACACCATATATTTT,TRBJ1-3,-,TRBV18,TRBD1
CASSEALLGGASLGPSYGYTF,TGTGCCAGCAGTGAAGCGCTTCTAGGGGGGGCCAGCCTTGGGCCCTCCTATGGCTACACCTTC,TRBJ1-2,-,TRBV6-1,-
CASTVTGTSYGYTF,TGTGCCAGTACCGTGACAGGGACTTCCTATGGCTACACCTTC,TRBJ1-2,once,TRBV19,TRBD1
CASSETTGHRNEKLFF,TGTGCCAGCAGCGAGACGACAGGGCATAGGAATGAAAAACTGTTTTTT,TRBJ1-4,-,TRBV9,TRBD1
CASSQVGHPNTEAFF,TGTGCCAGCAGCCAGGTGGGGCACCCGAACACTGAAGCTTTCTTT,TRBJ1-1,-,TRBV5-6,-
CASKLLGLASSLSGELFF,TGCGCCAGCAAGTTATTAGGACTAGCCAGCTCCCTGTCCGGGGAGCTGTTTTTT,TRBJ2-2,-,TRBV10-2,TRBD2
CAIRDREIRSGTEAFF,TGTGCCATCAGGGACAGGGAAATCAGGTCTGGCACTGAAGCTTTCTTT,TRBJ1-1,many,TRBV2,TRBD1
CASSYPGRGDTEAFF,TGTGCCAGCAGTTACCCAGGCAGGGGAGACACTGAAGCTTTCTTT,TRBJ1-1,-,TRBV6-5,-
CATSGAGGFYEQYF,TGTGCCACCTCGGGGGCGGGGGGCTTCTACGAGCAGTACTTC,TRBJ2-7,-,TRBV10-3,TRBD2
CASSFAQGFSGNTIYF,TGTGCCAGCAGTTTTGCCCAGGGCTTCTCTGGAAACACCATATATTTT,TRBJ1-3,-,TRBV28,-
CASSIGEYGLIHF,TGTGCCAGTAGTATTGGGGAATACGGACTTATACACTTC,TRBJ2-7,few,TRBV19,-
CASTPGDGNTIYF,TGTGCCAGCACTCCAGGGGATGGAAACACCATATATTTT,TRBJ1-3,few,TRBV6-5,-
CASTRSTGDEQYF,TGTGCCAGCACCCGGTCTACGGGGGACGAGCAGTACTTC,TRBJ2-7,-,TRBV7-2,-
CASSLQNSPLHF,TGTGCCAGCAGTTTACAGAATTCACCCCTCCACTTT,TRBJ1-6,-,TRBV27,-
CASSQAANSYEQYF,TGTGCCAGCAGCCAAGCCGCCAATTCCTACGAGCAGTACTTC,TRBJ2-7,-,TRBV7-3,-
CASSLLSRAGELFF,TGTGCCAGCAGTTTATTGAGTAGAGCCGGGGAGCTGTTTTTT,TRBJ2-2,-,TRBV27,-
CASSLGVGEAFF,TGCGCCAGCAGCCTCGGAGTCGGTGAAGCTTTCTTT,TRBJ1-1,-,TRBV4-3,-
CASRGQLGTEAFF,TGTGCCAGCAGAGGACAGCTAGGGACTGAAGCTTTCTTT,TRBJ1-1,-,TRBV6-4,-
CASSLTRGPELDQPQHF,TGCGCCAGCAGCTTGACCAGGGGTCCGGAGCTCGATCAGCCCCAGCATTTT,TRBJ1-5,-,TRBV5-1,-
CAILLSFAGETGELFF,TGTGCCATCCTACTATCCTTTGCGGGGGAGACCGGGGAGCTGTTTTTT,TRBJ2-2,-,TRBV6-6,TRBD2
CASSLGATTNEKLFF,TGTGCCAGCAGCTTAGGTGCGACAACTAATGAAAAACTGTTTTTT,TRBJ1-4,-,TRBV7-6,-
CASSGRGGKGSRETQYF,TGTGCCAGCAGCGGGAGGGGCGGCAAGGGCAGCAGGGAGACCCAGTACTTC,TRBJ2-5,-,TRBV5-4,TRBD2
CASSLGAGTNTGELFF,TGTGCCAGCAGCTTGGGTGCGGGGACGAACACCGGGGAGCTGTTTTTT,TRBJ2-2,-,TRBV5-6,-
CSVEQGHTEAFF,TGCAGCGTTGAGCAGGGGCACACTGAAGCTTTCTTT,TRBJ1-1,medium-sized,TRBV29-1,-
CASSPRTSGSHEQYF,TGTGCCAGCAGTCCCCGGACTAGCGGGAGTCACGAGCAGTACTTC,TRBJ2-7,-,TRBV28,TRBD2
CASSTDRGEYGYTF,TGTGCCAGCAGCACGGACAGGGGGGAATATGGCTACACCTTC,TRBJ1-2,-,TRBV5-6,TRBD1